This T cell receptor (beta chain) was sequenced for a study of technical replicates of blood from a few donors. CDR1 and CDR2 from the germline V gene are KGHSH and LQKENI. Trimming cost V 5 bases and J 0 bases, with 7 bases left between them. CDR3 length: 13 amino acids. Produced via immunoSEQ multiplex PCR; TCRdb's table is partial and in-frame only. The table records roughly 72,000 clones, approximately 91% of them present only once. The specimen was T cells isolated from PBMCs. This chain joins TRBV18 and TRBJ1-1, with D perhaps matching TRBD1 (5 bases). The clonotype originates from a human donor in good health. DNA for the CDR3: TGTGCCAGCTCAGACAGCCTGAACACTGAAGCTTTCTTT. Protein product: CASSDSLNTEAFF.